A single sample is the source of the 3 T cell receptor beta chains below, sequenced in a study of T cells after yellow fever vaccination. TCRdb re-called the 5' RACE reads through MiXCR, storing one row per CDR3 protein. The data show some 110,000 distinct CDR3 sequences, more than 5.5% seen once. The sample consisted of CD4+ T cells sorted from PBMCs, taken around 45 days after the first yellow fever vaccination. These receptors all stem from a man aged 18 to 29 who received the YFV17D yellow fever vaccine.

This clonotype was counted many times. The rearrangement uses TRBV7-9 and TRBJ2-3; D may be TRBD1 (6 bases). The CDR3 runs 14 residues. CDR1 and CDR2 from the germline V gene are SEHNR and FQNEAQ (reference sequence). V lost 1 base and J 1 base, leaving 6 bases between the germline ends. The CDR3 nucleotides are TGTGCCAGCAGCTTAGAGGGGGGCACAGATACGCAGTATTTT. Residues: CASSLEGGTDTQYF.

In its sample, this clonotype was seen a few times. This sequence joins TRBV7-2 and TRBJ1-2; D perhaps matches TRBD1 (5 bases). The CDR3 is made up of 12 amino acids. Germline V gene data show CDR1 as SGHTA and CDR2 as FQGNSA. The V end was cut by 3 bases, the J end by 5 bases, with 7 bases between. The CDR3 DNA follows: TGTGCCAGCAGCTTCGACAGATATGGCTACACCTTC. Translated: CASSFDRYGYTF.

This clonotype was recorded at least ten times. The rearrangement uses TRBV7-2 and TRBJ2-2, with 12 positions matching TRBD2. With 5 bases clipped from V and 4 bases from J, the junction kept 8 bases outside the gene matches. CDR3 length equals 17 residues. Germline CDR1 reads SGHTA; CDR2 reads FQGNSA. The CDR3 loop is CASSPQPTSGGTGELFF. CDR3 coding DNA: TGTGCCAGCAGCCCTCAACCGACTAGCGGGGGCACCGGGGAGCTGTTTTTT.